This T cell receptor (beta chain) comes out of a study of blood T cell repertoires in COVID-19. Study in general: From the United States, Italy and Spain came samples of acute and convalescent COVID-19. From T cells, B-cell-depleted T cells, or PBMCs came the material, which was cDNA or gDNA.

Germline values: CDR1 SNHLY, CDR2 FYNNEI. V was pared by 3 bases and J by 2 bases, with 14 bases between. The CDR3 is made up of 15 amino acids. Authors' data handling: Using reference gene primer amplification, nucleated cell counts were estimated. Clones were sequenced by immunoSEQ multiplex PCR, and TCRdb holds only the in-frame ones, with some missing. That table gives V, J and clone size, and the DNA gave D and trimming. The table records fewer than 60,000 clones, 81% of them present only once. Patients from Seattle were sampled longitudinally, starting during active infection. Sequencing was performed on peripheral blood. J is TRBJ2-7 and V is TRBV2; a weak D match, TRBD2 (6 bases). The sequence came from a woman of 80 years or more with COVID-19, enrolled during active disease. CDR3 amino acids: CASSDLSGVAYEQYF. The CDR3 nucleotides read TGTGCCAGCAGTGATCTTAGCGGAGTCGCCTACGAGCAGTACTTC. Looking up the rest from reference TRBV2 and TRBJ2-7 gives the full variable domain: EPEVTQTPSHQVTQMGQEVILRCVPISNHLYFYWYRQILGQKVEFLVSFYNNEISEKSEIFDDQFSVERPDGSNFTLKIRSTKLEDSAMYFCASSDLSGVAYEQYFGPGTRLTVT.